This is a list of T cell receptor beta chains from one sample in a study of T cell responses to AZD1222 COVID-19 vaccine. Assay: immunoSEQ multiplex PCR; the TCRdb copy retains only in-frame clones and omits some. The sample consists of roughly 200,000 clones, approximately 89% of them appearing once. The sequenced sample was peripheral blood, obtained 28 days after the second AZD1222 dose. These receptor sequences come from an adult who received the AZD1222 COVID-19 vaccine. Each CDR3 is given with its conserved first and last residue. Fields, in order: J gene, clone size, V gene, D gene, CDR3 DNA, CDR3 protein. A D gene is named only where the DNA matches it firmly. The size of a clone is reported for some rows only, either as once, few or many, or as a class for expanded clones.

J gene: TRBJ2-3
clone size: -
V gene: TRBV12-5
D gene: -
CDR3 DNA: TGTGCTAGTGGCCCGGGGGCGGGAGTGCCAGATACGCAGTATTTT
CDR3 protein: CASGPGAGVPDTQYF

J gene: TRBJ2-2
clone size: -
V gene: TRBV27
D gene: -
CDR3 DNA: TGTGCCAGCAGTCCCCGCTGGACGGCGCTAGGCACCGGGGAGCTGTTTTTT
CDR3 protein: CASSPRWTALGTGELFF

J gene: TRBJ2-7
clone size: -
V gene: TRBV2
D gene: -
CDR3 DNA: TGTGCCAGCAGGGGGGTTAGCACAGGGACAATTAGCTACGAGCAGTACTTC
CDR3 protein: CASRGVSTGTISYEQYF

J gene: TRBJ2-2
clone size: -
V gene: TRBV2
D gene: -
CDR3 DNA: TGTGCCAGCAGTGAAGTTCGGGGAAGGATAGCGGCGGACACCGGGGAGCTGTTTTTT
CDR3 protein: CASSEVRGRIAADTGELFF

J gene: TRBJ2-2
clone size: -
V gene: TRBV9
D gene: -
CDR3 DNA: TGTGCCAGCAGCAGTGACCCGGGGATAGTCACCGGGGAGCTGTTTTTT
CDR3 protein: CASSSDPGIVTGELFF

J gene: TRBJ2-7
clone size: -
V gene: TRBV5-3
D gene: TRBD2
CDR3 DNA: TGTGCCAGAAGCTGGGGGACTAGCGGGACCTACGAGCAGTACTTC
CDR3 protein: CARSWGTSGTYEQYF

J gene: TRBJ2-7
clone size: -
V gene: TRBV11-2
D gene: TRBD2
CDR3 DNA: TGTGCCAGCAGCCTCGGACTAGCGGGTAGCTCCTACGAGCAGTACTTC
CDR3 protein: CASSLGLAGSSYEQYF

J gene: TRBJ2-3
clone size: -
V gene: TRBV7-2
D gene: TRBD2
CDR3 DNA: TGTGCCAGCAGCTTAGACCTAGCGGGAGGGGCAGATACGCAGTATTTT
CDR3 protein: CASSLDLAGGADTQYF

J gene: TRBJ1-1
clone size: -
V gene: TRBV12-3/TRBV12-4
D gene: -
CDR3 DNA: TGTGCCAGCAGTTTACTGGGAGGGGAAGCTTTCTTT
CDR3 protein: CASSLLGGEAFF

J gene: TRBJ1-2
clone size: -
V gene: TRBV7-9
D gene: -
CDR3 DNA: TGTGCCAGCAGCCCCTCGGCGTTGATTATGGGCTACACCTTC
CDR3 protein: CASSPSALIMGYTF

J gene: TRBJ2-1
clone size: -
V gene: TRBV18
D gene: TRBD2
CDR3 DNA: TGTGCCAGCTCACCGAAGGTCGTATCGCCTAGCGGGACTAATGAGCAGTTCTTC
CDR3 protein: CASSPKVVSPSGTNEQFF

J gene: TRBJ2-7
clone size: once
V gene: TRBV7-3
D gene: -
CDR3 DNA: TGTGCCAGCAGCTTCGGGCCCGACTACGAGCAGTACTTC
CDR3 protein: CASSFGPDYEQYF

J gene: TRBJ2-5
clone size: -
V gene: TRBV7-9
D gene: -
CDR3 DNA: TGTGCCAGCAGAAAAAACACAGGCCAAGAGACCCAGTACTTC
CDR3 protein: CASRKNTGQETQYF

J gene: TRBJ1-6
clone size: once
V gene: TRBV5-1
D gene: -
CDR3 DNA: TGCGCCAGCAGCTTGGTAGACAGGCAGAGCTCCTATAATTCACCCCTCCACTTT
CDR3 protein: CASSLVDRQSSYNSPLHF

J gene: TRBJ1-3
clone size: -
V gene: TRBV9
D gene: -
CDR3 DNA: TGTGCCAGCAGCTCTCCCAACTCTGGAAACACCATATATTTT
CDR3 protein: CASSSPNSGNTIYF

J gene: TRBJ1-6
clone size: -
V gene: TRBV5-1
D gene: -
CDR3 DNA: TGCGCCAGCAGCCCGGGCTGGGACTTCTATAATTCACCCCTCCACTTT
CDR3 protein: CASSPGWDFYNSPLHF

J gene: TRBJ2-5
clone size: -
V gene: TRBV30
D gene: -
CDR3 DNA: TGTGCCTGGGGCCGAAGGAACTTCGAAGAGACCCAGTACTTC
CDR3 protein: CAWGRRNFEETQYF

J gene: TRBJ2-3
clone size: -
V gene: TRBV10-2
D gene: TRBD1
CDR3 DNA: TGCGCCAGCAGTGAGTCAGGAGGGACAGGAGGCACAGATACGCAGTATTTT
CDR3 protein: CASSESGGTGGTDTQYF

J gene: TRBJ1-4
clone size: -
V gene: TRBV6-5
D gene: -
CDR3 DNA: TGTGCCAGCAGTTACTACGGTGAGGAAAAACTGTTTTTT
CDR3 protein: CASSYYGEEKLFF

J gene: TRBJ2-1
clone size: few
V gene: TRBV9
D gene: TRBD2
CDR3 DNA: TGTGCCAGCAGCCCTAGCGGGAGGGCCGTCAATGAGCAGTTCTTC
CDR3 protein: CASSPSGRAVNEQFF

J gene: TRBJ2-1
clone size: -
V gene: TRBV5-1
D gene: -
CDR3 DNA: TGCGCCAGTGGGACGGATTCCTACAATGAGCAGTTCTTC
CDR3 protein: CASGTDSYNEQFF

J gene: TRBJ1-1
clone size: -
V gene: TRBV19
D gene: TRBD1
CDR3 DNA: TGTGCCAGTAACCACAGGGGAAAGGGCACTGAAGCTTTCTTT
CDR3 protein: CASNHRGKGTEAFF

J gene: TRBJ2-7
clone size: -
V gene: TRBV10-2
D gene: -
CDR3 DNA: TGCGCCAGCAGTGAGTACCGGGAGAACTACGAGCAGTACTTC
CDR3 protein: CASSEYRENYEQYF

J gene: TRBJ2-1
clone size: -
V gene: TRBV7-9
D gene: -
CDR3 DNA: TGTGCCAGCAGCGTGGGCGAGCAGTTCTTC
CDR3 protein: CASSVGEQFF

J gene: TRBJ1-1
clone size: -
V gene: TRBV25-1
D gene: -
CDR3 DNA: TGTGCCAGCACTGGGGGTGGGGACACTGAAGCTTTCTTT
CDR3 protein: CASTGGGDTEAFF

J gene: TRBJ1-1
clone size: -
V gene: TRBV6-2/TRBV6-3
D gene: -
CDR3 DNA: TGTGCCAGCAGTTACATTTCCATGAACACTGAAGCTTTCTTT
CDR3 protein: CASSYISMNTEAFF

J gene: TRBJ2-2
clone size: -
V gene: TRBV28
D gene: -
CDR3 DNA: TGTGCCAGCAGTTTAGGTAGCGGATCGAACACCGGGGAGCTGTTTTTT
CDR3 protein: CASSLGSGSNTGELFF

J gene: TRBJ2-2
clone size: -
V gene: TRBV7-2
D gene: -
CDR3 DNA: TGTGCCAGCAGCTCCCTCGGAGGGGGCAGTGGGGGGGAGCTGTTTTTT
CDR3 protein: CASSSLGGGSGGELFF

J gene: TRBJ2-1
clone size: -
V gene: TRBV7-2
D gene: -
CDR3 DNA: TGTGCCAGCAGCTTTCGGGGTAACTCCTACAATGAGCAGTTCTTC
CDR3 protein: CASSFRGNSYNEQFF

J gene: TRBJ2-4
clone size: -
V gene: TRBV30
D gene: -
CDR3 DNA: TGTGCCTGGAGGGAAGACGACAGAGGCATTCAGTACTTC
CDR3 protein: CAWREDDRGIQYF

J gene: TRBJ2-3
clone size: -
V gene: TRBV7-7
D gene: -
CDR3 DNA: TGTGCTAGCAGCCCATCCCCTACAGATACGCAGTATTTT
CDR3 protein: CASSPSPTDTQYF

J gene: TRBJ2-2
clone size: -
V gene: TRBV12-5
D gene: -
CDR3 DNA: TGTGCTAGTGGTTTGGGGGGGAACACCGGGGAGCTGTTTTTT
CDR3 protein: CASGLGGNTGELFF

J gene: TRBJ1-2
clone size: -
V gene: TRBV5-5
D gene: -
CDR3 DNA: TGTGCCAGCAGCTTGACGGTAGTCTATGGCTACACCTTC
CDR3 protein: CASSLTVVYGYTF

J gene: TRBJ2-2
clone size: -
V gene: TRBV11-2
D gene: TRBD1
CDR3 DNA: TGTGCCAGCAGCTTTTTACAGGGGGGAACCGGGGAGCTGTTTTTT
CDR3 protein: CASSFLQGGTGELFF

J gene: TRBJ1-1
clone size: -
V gene: TRBV24-1
D gene: TRBD1
CDR3 DNA: TGTGCCACCAGTGACCCTTGGACAGGGAGAGGTTTCTTT
CDR3 protein: CATSDPWTGRGFF

J gene: TRBJ1-1
clone size: -
V gene: TRBV6-2/TRBV6-3
D gene: -
CDR3 DNA: TGTGCCAGCAGTCACGGGGACACCTTGAACACTGAAGCTTTCTTT
CDR3 protein: CASSHGDTLNTEAFF

J gene: TRBJ1-1
clone size: -
V gene: TRBV7-2
D gene: -
CDR3 DNA: TGTGCCAGCAGCTTTGAGTCAGGTAACACTGAAGCTTTCTTT
CDR3 protein: CASSFESGNTEAFF

J gene: TRBJ1-2
clone size: -
V gene: TRBV5-1
D gene: TRBD1
CDR3 DNA: TGCGCCAGCAGCCCCAGGGGGCAGGATGGCTACACCTTC
CDR3 protein: CASSPRGQDGYTF

J gene: TRBJ1-1
clone size: -
V gene: TRBV30
D gene: -
CDR3 DNA: TGTGCCTGGAGTTTTCCGAACACTGAAGCTTTCTTT
CDR3 protein: CAWSFPNTEAFF

J gene: TRBJ2-3
clone size: -
V gene: TRBV18
D gene: -
CDR3 DNA: TGTGCCAGCTCACCATATAGCACAGATACGCAGTATTTT
CDR3 protein: CASSPYSTDTQYF

J gene: TRBJ2-3
clone size: once
V gene: TRBV5-1
D gene: -
CDR3 DNA: TGCGCCAGCACGGACAGCACAGATACGCAGTATTTT
CDR3 protein: CASTDSTDTQYF

J gene: TRBJ1-2
clone size: -
V gene: TRBV12-3/TRBV12-4
D gene: -
CDR3 DNA: TGTGCCAGCAGTAGTTCGTCCCATCATGGCTACACCTTC
CDR3 protein: CASSSSSHHGYTF

J gene: TRBJ1-5
clone size: -
V gene: TRBV19
D gene: -
CDR3 DNA: TGTGCCAGTAGTATGTGGGAGAGAGGGAATCAGCCCCAGCATTTT
CDR3 protein: CASSMWERGNQPQHF

J gene: TRBJ1-5
clone size: -
V gene: TRBV6-2/TRBV6-3
D gene: -
CDR3 DNA: TGTGCCAGCAGCGAAAACTATCAGCCCCAGCATTTT
CDR3 protein: CASSENYQPQHF

J gene: TRBJ1-2
clone size: -
V gene: TRBV6-5
D gene: -
CDR3 DNA: TGTGCCACCTTTAATCAACAGGTCTATGGCTACACCTTC
CDR3 protein: CATFNQQVYGYTF

J gene: TRBJ2-7
clone size: -
V gene: TRBV6-6
D gene: TRBD1
CDR3 DNA: TGTGCCAGCAGAACTGCGGGACAGGGTTCCTACGAGCAGTACTTC
CDR3 protein: CASRTAGQGSYEQYF

J gene: TRBJ2-1
clone size: few
V gene: TRBV19
D gene: TRBD1
CDR3 DNA: TGTGCCACCAAGAGGGGACAGGGGTTCAATGAGCAGTTCTTC
CDR3 protein: CATKRGQGFNEQFF

J gene: TRBJ1-4
clone size: few
V gene: TRBV28
D gene: -
CDR3 DNA: TGTGCCAGCAGTTCGGGACCGAGTAATGAAAAACTGTTTTTT
CDR3 protein: CASSSGPSNEKLFF

J gene: TRBJ2-1
clone size: few
V gene: TRBV11-1
D gene: TRBD2
CDR3 DNA: TGTGCCAGCAGCTTAACCTCTAGCGGGGGCAGCAATGAGCAGTTCTTC
CDR3 protein: CASSLTSSGGSNEQFF